The text below deals with one T cell receptor (beta chain). This clone was recorded only once. Its target antigen remains unknown. Base-call qualities are not available, and no considerably larger clone is one nucleotide away. The donors were healthy, HIV-negative adults who had no recently reported acute infections or vaccinations. All donors were Caucasian adults living in Nashville, Tennessee, USA. In the unsorted samples, 87 million or so PBMCs were counted, and genomic DNA was extracted using the QIAamp DNA Blood Mini kit. After blood collection by leukapheresis, PBMCs were isolated using Ficoll-Histopaque density gradient centrifugation and then cryopreserved in the vapor phase of liquid nitrogen. This specimen comes from a study of shared clonotypes between healthy human individuals (dated by TCRdb to 2018 to 2021). Regarding the complete study: The cohort included three men and a couple of women between 18 and 49 years of age. Per donor, leukapheresis produced somewhere between about 0.9 and 9.5 billion PBMCs. To increase sequencing depth and limit assay-specific biases, different laboratories used diverse techniques to prepare libraries and sequence TCR repertoires. To estimate repertoire size and how much clonotypes are shared between individuals, the study performed deep sequencing of blood TCR repertoires from about five healthy adults.

What the work shows at the level of the full study, not this receptor alone: Pairwise subsampling indicated that sequencing depth was expected to affect the degree of clonotype sharing among donors. Sampling was limited to blood, and TCR repertoires in tissue likely differ from TCR repertoires in blood. Because the study included a small number of donors, the genetic and exposure-history diversity represented was limited.

CDR1 and CDR2 are drawn from the germline V gene (reference sequence): LNHDA, SQIVND. Cut back by 6 bases and 8 bases, the V and J ends lie 17 bases apart. The CDR3 runs 14 amino acids, cysteine and phenylalanine included. CDR3 DNA is the only sequence kept; it has 42 bases, read in frame from the first base. Using the deep immunoSEQ assay, multiplex PCR amplified TCR CDR3 regions from genomic DNA. For each cell subset, the extracted genomic DNA was distributed evenly across all wells of several immunoSEQ 96-well plates, and each plate served as one replicate. For unsorted PBMC, 300 ng of genomic DNA, equivalent to approximately 30,000 T cell genomes, went into each replicate PCR. Genomic DNA from unsorted PBMC was sequenced over ten immunoSEQ deep assay plates. Purified libraries were measured with a Qubit 3.0 fluorometer, size-checked on a Bioanalyzer 2100, and measured again with the KAPA Library Quantification kit. Each immunoSEQ 96-well plate was sequenced on its own single-read 150-cycle Illumina NextSeq 550 flow cell. The authors' analysis ran thus. Because only junctional sequences without quality scores were contained in the immunoSEQ output, filtering matching that applied to full-length reads could not be performed. To assign V/J genes and CDR3, sequences were annotated using PyIR, a Python wrapper for IgBLAST v1.9, with IMGT germline references. Any read was removed if the V/J assignment was weak (E-value above 1e-6), the CDR3 was missing, or the read contained stop codons, out-of-frame junctions, or ambiguous translated residues. V3J clonotypes were defined by identical inferred V gene, J gene, and CDR3 amino acid sequence. Percentage overlap between repertoires was computed as shared unique clonotypes divided by the size of the smaller repertoire. RTK rarefaction, the Chao1 estimator, and Recon v2.1 estimates of unobserved clonotypes were used to assess repertoire richness. What TCRdb holds here is the immuneACCESS table cut down to in-frame rearrangements. Part of the clones is not present; checked against another copy, under half of the missing clones reflect an unresolved V gene, and the others are unexplained. The D gene and trimming were derived from the DNA, and the V and J assignments and clone size from that table. This sample lists roughly 500,000 clones; about 85% were detected once. The ten largest clonotypes hold roughly an eighth of the sample.

Sequencing was carried out using PBMCs. The rearranged chain carries TRBV19 and TRBJ2-1, with the D segment possibly TRBD1 or TRBD2, each aligning over 5 bases. The clonotype was recovered from a woman aged 40 to 50 in good health. Some clones in this sample may be carry-over from other donors' samples. The CDR3 sequence is CASRPGRRVDEQFF. The nucleotide sequence is TGTGCCAGTAGACCGGGACGAAGGGTGGATGAGCAGTTCTTC.